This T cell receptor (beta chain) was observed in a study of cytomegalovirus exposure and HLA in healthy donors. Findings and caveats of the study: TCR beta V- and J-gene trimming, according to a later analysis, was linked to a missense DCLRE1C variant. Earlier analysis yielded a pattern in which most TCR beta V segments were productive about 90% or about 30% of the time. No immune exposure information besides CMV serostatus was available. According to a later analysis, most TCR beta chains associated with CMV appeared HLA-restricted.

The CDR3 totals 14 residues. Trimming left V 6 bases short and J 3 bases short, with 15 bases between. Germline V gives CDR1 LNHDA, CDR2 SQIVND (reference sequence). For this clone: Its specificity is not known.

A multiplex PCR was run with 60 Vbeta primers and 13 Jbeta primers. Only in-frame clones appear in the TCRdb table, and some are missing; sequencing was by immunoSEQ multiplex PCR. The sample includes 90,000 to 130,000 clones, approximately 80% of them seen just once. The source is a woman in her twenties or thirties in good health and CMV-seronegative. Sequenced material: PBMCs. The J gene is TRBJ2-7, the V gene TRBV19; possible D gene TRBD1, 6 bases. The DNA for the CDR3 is TGTGCCAGTAGCCCGACAGGAGTTGGCTACGAGCAGTACTTC. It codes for CASSPTGVGYEQYF.